This T cell receptor (beta chain) derives from a study of CD8+ T cells in alopecia areata. Germline assignment: CDR1 SQVTM and CDR2 ANQGSEA. V lost 5 bases, J lost 0 bases, and 4 bases stayed unmatched. CDR3 length equals 15 residues. A note on this clone: Its target is not known.

RNA was isolated and reverse transcribed to cDNA, the sequencing template. Measured with immunoSEQ multiplex PCR; TCRdb has only the in-frame clones, and not every one. The repertoire holds roughly 220,000 clones, more than 60% seen once, with 1.2% in the top ten. Treatment of the sample: oral pan-JAK inhibitor, 5-10 mg twice daily. Study findings and constraints: Greater clonality was observed in lesional scalp samples, especially alopecia totalis/universalis, versus normal scalp.

The input for sequencing was CD4+ T cells sorted from blood, taken at week 44, from a patient treated with tofacitinib. The chain is built from TRBV29-1 and TRBJ2-6; 7 nucleotides line up with TRBD1. The receptor's source is a human donor with alopecia areata. This CDR3 reads CSVRQGSSGANVLTF. The CDR3 DNA is TGCAGCGTTAGACAGGGTAGCTCTGGGGCCAACGTCCTGACTTTC.